Listed here are 9 T cell receptor beta chains from one sample, sequenced in a study of identical twins (dated by TCRdb to about 2016). Receptors were amplified or captured by 5' RACE. This sample was sequenced with an Illumina HiSeq 2000. The public reads were reprocessed in TCRdb via fastp at Q25 and MiXCR, keeping in-frame beta chains. A single entry per CDR3 protein holds the most common genes and DNA from its merged rows. Here the sample has approximately 500,000 distinct CDR3 sequences; approximately 24% occur a single time. The top ten clones comprise roughly 3% of the sample. In addition, the sample was reused for a study of T cells expressing NK-cell markers.

Material for sequencing was CD4+ T cells sorted from blood. Receptors were obtained from a woman under 30 in good health.

This clonotype appeared many times. The V gene is TRBV6-5, the J gene TRBJ2-7; D remains ambiguous. The CDR3 consists of 16 residues. V shed 2 bases and J shed 3 bases, with 17 bases lying between them. Germline assignment: CDR1 MNHEY and CDR2 SVGAGI. CDR3 in DNA: TGTGCCAGCAGTTACACCAGTTCCAAATTATACTACGAGCAGTACTTC. Its protein product is CASSYTSSKLYYEQYF.

In its sample, this clonotype was seen a few times. The J gene is TRBJ2-7, the V gene TRBV5-1; D not resolved. This CDR3 spans 14 amino acids. Germline CDR1 and CDR2: SGHRS and YFSETQ. The V gene lost 4 bases and the J gene lost 1 base, with 12 bases spanning the gap. The CDR3: CASSPAQVSYEQYF. CDR3 nucleotide sequence: TGCGCCAGCAGCCCGGCCCAAGTTTCCTACGAGCAGTACTTC. Together with reference TRBV5-1 and TRBJ2-7, the CDR3 gives the full variable domain: KAGVTQTPRYLIKTRGQQVTLSCSPISGHRSVSWYQQTPGQGLQFLFEYFSETQRNKGNFPGRFSGRQFSNSRSEMNVSTLELGDSALYLCASSPAQVSYEQYFGPGTRLTVT.

The sample holds one count of this clonotype. This chain connects TRBV20-1 to TRBJ1-1; TRBD1 matches 8 bases. The trim removed 6 bases at V and 4 bases at J, leaving 4 bases unmatched. CDR1 DFQATT and CDR2 SNEGSKA come from the germline V gene (reference sequence). This CDR3 is 12 amino acids long. Here the CDR3 reads CSAPTGGTEAFF. CDR3 in DNA: TGCAGTGCCCCTACAGGGGGCACTGAAGCTTTCTTT.

This clonotype was observed a few times. The gene calls are TRBV5-1 and TRBJ1-1; D is undetermined. V was clipped by 2 bases and J by 1 base, with 9 bases between them. The CDR3 is 14 residues long. The germline CDR1 and CDR2 sequences are SGHRS and YFSETQ. CDR3 in DNA: TGCGCCAGCAGCTTCAGTCCAGAGAACACTGAAGCTTTCTTT. This encodes CASSFSPENTEAFF. The variable domain in full, completed from reference TRBV5-1 and TRBJ1-1, reads KAGVTQTPRYLIKTRGQQVTLSCSPISGHRSVSWYQQTPGQGLQFLFEYFSETQRNKGNFPGRFSGRQFSNSRSEMNVSTLELGDSALYLCASSFSPENTEAFFGQGTRLTVV.

V is TRBV5-1 and J is TRBJ1-1; TRBD1 matches 7 bases. The CDR3 contains 15 residues. The V segment lost 4 bases and the J segment 4 bases; nucleotides outside the gene matches: 10. Per the germline V gene, CDR1 is SGHRS and CDR2 is YFSETQ. CDR3 sequence: CASSHIDRDSTEAFF. In nucleotides, the CDR3 is TGCGCCAGCAGCCATATCGACAGGGACTCCACTGAAGCTTTCTTT.

This clonotype was detected a few times. This rearrangement joins TRBV20-1 to TRBJ2-7; D could derive from TRBD1 or TRBD2 (5 bases each). The CDR3 has 13 residues. Deletions cut 3 bases from V and 2 bases from J, with 11 bases between. In germline, CDR1 is DFQATT, CDR2 SNEGSKA (reference sequence). CDR3 in DNA: TGCAGTGCTAGCCGGGGCCGCACCTACGAGCAGTACTTC. Its protein product is CSASRGRTYEQYF.

This clonotype has at least ten counts. CDR3 in DNA: TGTGCCAGCAGTTACGGGCAGGGTTTACCCCTCCACTTT. Residues: CASSYGQGLPLHF. The chain employs TRBV12-3 or TRBV12-4 and TRBJ1-6, with D maybe TRBD1 (5 bases). This CDR3 comprises 13 residues. V was clipped by 4 bases and J by 12 bases, with 13 bases between them.

The genes are TRBV29-1 and TRBJ2-3; the D gene could be TRBD1 or TRBD2 (5 bases each). Deletions cut 2 bases from V and 4 bases from J, with 10 bases between. From germline, CDR1 is SQVTM and CDR2 ANQGSEA. The CDR3 is 13 residues long. DNA for the CDR3: TGCAGCGTTGAAAATGGGGGTTCAGATACGCAGTATTTT. The encoded protein is CSVENGGSDTQYF.

V is TRBV30 and J is TRBJ2-6; D remains unclear. The CDR3 loop spans 15 amino acids. Germline CDR1 is GTSNPN and CDR2 is SVGIG (reference sequence). V dropped 6 bases and J dropped 0 bases, with 12 bases sitting between them. In DNA, the CDR3 is TGTGCCTGTACCAAAGACGGCTCTGGGGCCAACGTCCTGACTTTC. This codes for CACTKDGSGANVLTF.